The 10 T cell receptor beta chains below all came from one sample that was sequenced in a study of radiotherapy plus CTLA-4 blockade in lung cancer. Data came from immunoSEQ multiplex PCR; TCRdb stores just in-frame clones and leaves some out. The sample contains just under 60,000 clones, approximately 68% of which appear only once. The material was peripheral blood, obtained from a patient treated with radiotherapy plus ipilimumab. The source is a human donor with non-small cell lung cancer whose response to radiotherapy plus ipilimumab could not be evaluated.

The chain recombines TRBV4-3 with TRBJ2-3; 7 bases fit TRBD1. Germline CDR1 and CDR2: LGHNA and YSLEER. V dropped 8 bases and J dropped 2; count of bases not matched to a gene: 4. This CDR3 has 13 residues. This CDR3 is CASSDRNTDTQYF. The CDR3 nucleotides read TGCGCCAGCTCGGACAGGAACACAGATACGCAGTATTTT.

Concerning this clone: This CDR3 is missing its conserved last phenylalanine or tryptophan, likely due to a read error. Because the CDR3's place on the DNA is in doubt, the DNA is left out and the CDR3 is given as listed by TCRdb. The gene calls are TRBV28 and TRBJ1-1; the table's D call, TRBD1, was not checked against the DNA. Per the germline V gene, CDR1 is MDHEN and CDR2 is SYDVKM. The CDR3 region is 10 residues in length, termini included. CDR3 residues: CASSEARSGI.

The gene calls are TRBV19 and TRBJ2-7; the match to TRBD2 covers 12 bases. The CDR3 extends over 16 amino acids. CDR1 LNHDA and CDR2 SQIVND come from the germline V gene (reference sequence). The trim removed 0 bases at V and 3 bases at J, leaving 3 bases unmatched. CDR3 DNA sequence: TGTGCCAGTAGTATAGAACGGACTAGCGGGGACTACGAGCAGTACTTC. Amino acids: CASSIERTSGDYEQYF.

CDR3 DNA: TGTGCCAGCAGTGGGACGGGGCAAGAGACCCAGTACTTC. The encoded protein is CASSGTGQETQYF. The chain couples TRBV2 to TRBJ2-5; a weak D match, TRBD2 (5 bases). The CDR3 runs 13 residues. Deletions cut 4 bases from V and 2 bases from J, with 8 bases between. Germline lookup yields CDR1 SNHLY and CDR2 FYNNEI.

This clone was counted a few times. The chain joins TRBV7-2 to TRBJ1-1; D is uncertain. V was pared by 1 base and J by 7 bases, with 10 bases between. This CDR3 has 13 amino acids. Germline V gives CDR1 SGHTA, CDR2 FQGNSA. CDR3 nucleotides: TGTGCCAGCAGCTTAGTACGGGGTAATGAAGCTTTCTTT. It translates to CASSLVRGNEAFF.

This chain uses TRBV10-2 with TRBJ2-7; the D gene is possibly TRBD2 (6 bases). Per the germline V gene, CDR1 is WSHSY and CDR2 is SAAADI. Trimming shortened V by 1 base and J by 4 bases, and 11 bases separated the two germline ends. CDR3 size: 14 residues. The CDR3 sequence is CASSELGGNYEQYF. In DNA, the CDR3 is TGCGCCAGCAGTGAGTTGGGAGGCAATTACGAGCAGTACTTC.

The CDR3 spells CAWRRQAESNGYTF. The DNA for the CDR3 is TGTGCCTGGAGAAGACAGGCTGAGTCTAATGGCTACACCTTC. This chain joins TRBV30 and TRBJ1-2, with D possibly being TRBD1 (6 bases). Germline V lookup: CDR1 GTSNPN, CDR2 SVGIG (reference sequence). The ends were cut back, 3 bases at V and 6 bases at J, with 17 bases in the middle. This CDR3 is built from 14 residues.

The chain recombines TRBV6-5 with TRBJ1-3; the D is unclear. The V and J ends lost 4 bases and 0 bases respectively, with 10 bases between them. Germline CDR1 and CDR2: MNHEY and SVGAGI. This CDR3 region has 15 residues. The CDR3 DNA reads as TGTGCCAGCAGTTTAACCCTATCCTCTGGAAACACCATATATTTT. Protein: CASSLTLSSGNTIYF.

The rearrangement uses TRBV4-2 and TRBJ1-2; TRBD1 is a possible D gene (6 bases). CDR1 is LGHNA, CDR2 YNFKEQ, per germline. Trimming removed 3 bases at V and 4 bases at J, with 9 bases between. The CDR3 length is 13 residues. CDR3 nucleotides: TGTGCCAGCAGCCAGGGGGCTCCCTATGGCTACACCTTC. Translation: CASSQGAPYGYTF.

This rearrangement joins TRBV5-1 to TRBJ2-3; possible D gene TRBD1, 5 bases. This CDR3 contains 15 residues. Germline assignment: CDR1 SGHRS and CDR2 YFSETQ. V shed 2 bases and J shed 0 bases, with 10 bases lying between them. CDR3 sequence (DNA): TGCGCCAGCAGCTTCCAGGGTTCGAGCACAGATACGCAGTATTTT. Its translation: CASSFQGSSTDTQYF.